A selection of T cell receptor beta chains follows, all from one sample in a study of beta chain features in type 1 diabetes. Data came from immunoSEQ multiplex PCR; TCRdb stores just in-frame clones and leaves some out. The table includes 150,000 to 200,000 clones, roughly 60% detected once. The sample comprised naive CD4+ T cells from blood. The receptor set was obtained from a man under 40 with type 1 diabetes. CDR3s include the opening cysteine and the closing phenylalanine or tryptophan. Fields, in order: J gene, clone size, D gene, V gene, CDR3 protein, CDR3 DNA. A D gene is named only where the DNA matches it firmly. Some rows have no size entry. The others give once, few or many, or a class for an expanded clone.

j_call: TRBJ2-2
clone_size: .
d_call: .
v_call: TRBV30
cdr3_aa: CAWTETGELFF
cdr3_nt: TGTGCCTGGACAGAAACCGGGGAGCTGTTTTTT

j_call: TRBJ2-1
clone_size: few
d_call: .
v_call: TRBV28
cdr3_aa: CASSLYGRGSYNEQFF
cdr3_nt: TGTGCCAGCAGTTTATATGGCAGGGGCTCCTACAATGAGCAGTTCTTC

j_call: TRBJ1-2
clone_size: few
d_call: .
v_call: TRBV20-1
cdr3_aa: CSAEARGFNTF
cdr3_nt: TGCAGTGCTGAAGCCAGGGGTTTTAACACCTTC

j_call: TRBJ1-2
clone_size: few
d_call: TRBD1
v_call: TRBV19
cdr3_aa: CASSISPGQAYGYTF
cdr3_nt: TGTGCCAGTAGTATCTCTCCGGGACAGGCCTATGGCTACACCTTC

j_call: TRBJ2-6
clone_size: .
d_call: TRBD1
v_call: TRBV29-1
cdr3_aa: CSVEGTGILSSGANVLTF
cdr3_nt: TGCAGCGTTGAAGGGACAGGGATTCTTAGCTCTGGGGCCAACGTCCTGACTTTC

j_call: TRBJ2-1
clone_size: .
d_call: TRBD2
v_call: TRBV5-6
cdr3_aa: CASSGTTNNYNEQFF
cdr3_nt: TGTGCCAGCAGTGGGACTACCAATAACTACAATGAGCAGTTCTTC

j_call: TRBJ1-2
clone_size: .
d_call: .
v_call: TRBV9
cdr3_aa: CASSQLRTSGYTF
cdr3_nt: TGTGCCAGCAGCCAACTACGGACGAGCGGCTACACCTTC

j_call: TRBJ2-5
clone_size: .
d_call: .
v_call: TRBV23-1
cdr3_aa: CASMRYRGGETQYF
cdr3_nt: TGCGCCAGCATGCGGTACAGGGGAGGCGAGACCCAGTACTTC

j_call: TRBJ2-7
clone_size: .
d_call: TRBD1
v_call: TRBV29-1
cdr3_aa: CSVWTGGSSYEQYF
cdr3_nt: TGCAGCGTATGGACAGGGGGGAGCTCCTACGAGCAGTACTTC

j_call: TRBJ2-5
clone_size: .
d_call: TRBD1
v_call: TRBV29-1
cdr3_aa: CSAQTGSRSETQYF
cdr3_nt: TGCAGCGCCCAGACAGGGTCAAGGAGCGAGACCCAGTACTTC

j_call: TRBJ2-1
clone_size: .
d_call: .
v_call: TRBV20-1
cdr3_aa: CSAEENEQFF
cdr3_nt: TGCAGTGCTGAGGAGAATGAGCAGTTCTTC

j_call: TRBJ2-3
clone_size: few
d_call: .
v_call: TRBV29-1
cdr3_aa: CSVFDGSTDTQYF
cdr3_nt: TGCAGCGTTTTCGACGGTTCCACAGATACGCAGTATTTT

j_call: TRBJ1-6
clone_size: .
d_call: .
v_call: TRBV7-9
cdr3_aa: CASSLGTPIDSPLHF
cdr3_nt: TGTGCCAGCAGCTTGGGTACCCCTATAGATTCACCCCTCCACTTT

j_call: TRBJ1-6
clone_size: few
d_call: .
v_call: TRBV13
cdr3_aa: CASSRGRNSPLHF
cdr3_nt: TGTGCCAGCTCTCGTGGGAGGAATTCACCCCTCCACTTT

j_call: TRBJ2-2
clone_size: few
d_call: .
v_call: TRBV7-2
cdr3_aa: CASSLTANTGELFF
cdr3_nt: TGTGCCAGCAGCTTGACAGCGAACACCGGGGAGCTGTTTTTT

j_call: TRBJ2-6
clone_size: few
d_call: TRBD1
v_call: TRBV29-1
cdr3_aa: CSVGGQGETGANVLTF
cdr3_nt: TGCAGCGTCGGGGGACAGGGGGAAACTGGGGCCAACGTCCTGACTTTC

j_call: TRBJ2-3
clone_size: .
d_call: TRBD2
v_call: TRBV9
cdr3_aa: CASSPPSGLGPSDTQYF
cdr3_nt: TGTGCCAGCAGCCCCCCATCGGGACTAGGCCCCTCGGATACGCAGTATTTT

j_call: TRBJ2-1
clone_size: few
d_call: TRBD1
v_call: TRBV14
cdr3_aa: CASSQEGQGHYNEQFF
cdr3_nt: TGTGCCAGCAGCCAAGAGGGACAGGGACACTACAATGAGCAGTTCTTC

j_call: TRBJ2-4
clone_size: .
d_call: TRBD2
v_call: TRBV27
cdr3_aa: CASSPRDYIAKNIQYF
cdr3_nt: TGTGCCAGCAGTCCCAGGGACTACATAGCCAAAAACATTCAGTACTTC

j_call: TRBJ1-4
clone_size: few
d_call: .
v_call: TRBV30
cdr3_aa: CAWTPDRREKLFF
cdr3_nt: TGTGCCTGGACGCCCGACCGCCGCGAAAAACTGTTTTTT